The 25 T cell receptor beta chains below all came from one sample that was sequenced in a study of blood T cell repertoires in COVID-19. Here immunoSEQ multiplex PCR was the method, and the copy in TCRdb shows in-frame clones only, minus some. The sample lists 86,000 or so clones, 65% to 80% seen once, with around 11% in the top ten. Specimen: peripheral blood. These TCRs come from a man aged 65-85 years with acute or convalescent COVID-19.

This chain joins TRBV2 and TRBJ2-2; 7 positions agree with TRBD2. This CDR3 region has 13 residues. V lost 3 bases and J lost 5; bases outside the gene matches: 0. Germline V gene data show CDR1 as SNHLY and CDR2 as FYNNEI. The CDR3 nucleotides are TGTGCCAGCAGTGAGGGAGGGACCGGGGAGCTGTTTTTT. This gives the protein CASSEGGTGELFF.

With regard to this clone: In the same sample, other DNA sequences code for this CDR3. The chain joins TRBV28 to TRBJ1-4, with a weak D call TRBD1 (5 bases). V lost 4 bases to trimming and J lost 7 bases, with 16 bases between them. CDR3 length: 15 residues. CDR1 is MDHEN, CDR2 SYDVKM, per germline. CDR3 nucleotides: TGTGCCAGCAGTTCCTCAGGAGGGGCGGGTGAAAAACTGTTTTTT. Encoded protein: CASSSSGGAGEKLFF.

The chain employs TRBV7-3 and TRBJ2-2, with 10 bases that match TRBD1. Germline trimming cut 4 bases from V and 5 bases from J; bases unmatched to any gene: 4. Germline lookup yields CDR1 SGHTA and CDR2 FQGTGA. This CDR3 is 15 amino acids long. Here the CDR3 reads CASSSGQGGTGELFF. CDR3 in DNA: TGTGCCAGCAGCTCCGGACAGGGGGGGACCGGGGAGCTGTTTTTT.

The J gene is TRBJ1-2, the V gene TRBV5-1, with TRBD1 as a possible D gene (5 bases). Germline-derived CDR1 and CDR2 are SGHRS and YFSETQ. The CDR3 loop spans 13 amino acids. V dropped 1 base and J dropped 7 bases, with 11 bases sitting between them. The CDR3 reads CASSLQGPGGYTF. As DNA, the CDR3 is TGCGCCAGCAGCTTGCAGGGCCCCGGTGGCTACACCTTC. The whole variable domain, filled in from reference TRBV5-1 and TRBJ1-2, reads KAGVTQTPRYLIKTRGQQVTLSCSPISGHRSVSWYQQTPGQGLQFLFEYFSETQRNKGNFPGRFSGRQFSNSRSEMNVSTLELGDSALYLCASSLQGPGGYTFGSGTRLTVV.

The chain combines TRBV12-3 or TRBV12-4 with TRBJ2-1; D is possibly TRBD1 (6 bases). The ends were cut back, 4 bases at V and 9 bases at J, with 13 bases in the middle. The CDR3 runs to 13 residues. The CDR3 reads CASSSTGHGEQFF. In DNA form, the CDR3 reads TGTGCCAGCAGTTCCACAGGGCACGGTGAGCAGTTCTTC.

The rearrangement uses TRBV7-9 and TRBJ1-6; 10 bases map to TRBD1. Germline V CDR1 and CDR2: SEHNR, FQNEAQ (reference sequence). This CDR3 spans 14 amino acids. The ends lost 7 bases at V and 9 bases at J; junction bases unmatched: 6. The CDR3 coding sequence is TGTGCCAGCACCGGGACAGGGGAGGCTTCACCCCTCCACTTT. It yields the protein CASTGTGEASPLHF.

This chain joins TRBV4-1 and TRBJ1-4; 7 positions agree with TRBD1. This CDR3 region has 14 residues. Germline V gives CDR1 MGHRA, CDR2 YSYEKL. After removal of 1 base from V and 6 bases from J, the junction contained 2 bases not matched to a gene. The CDR3 spells CASSQGQGYEKLFF. The CDR3 DNA is TGCGCCAGCAGCCAAGGACAGGGCTATGAAAAACTGTTTTTT.

The V and J genes are TRBV10-3 and TRBJ2-1; TRBD1 matches at 11 bases. Germline trimming cut 5 bases from V and 7 bases from J; bases unmatched to any gene: 7. This CDR3 comprises 15 residues. The V gene's germline CDR1 is ENHRY and CDR2 SYGVKD. In nucleotides, the CDR3 is TGTGCCATCAGTCTCCGGGACAGGGGGAGGAATGAGCAGTTCTTC. The encoded protein is CAISLRDRGRNEQFF.

CDR3 bases: TGCAGTGCAAGTGGGGCTAGCGGGGGAAGGGCAGATACGCAGTATTTT. It encodes CSASGASGGRADTQYF. This chain uses TRBV20-1 with TRBJ2-3, with 10 bases aligning to TRBD2. This CDR3 comprises 16 residues. Germline V gene sequence: CDR1 DFQATT, CDR2 SNEGSKA (reference sequence). V trimming: 6 bases; J trimming: 4 bases; junction bases outside the gene matches: 13.

The V gene is TRBV3-1 (or the pseudogene TRBV3-2), the J gene TRBJ2-3, with no clear D. This CDR3 is 16 amino acids long. Germline values: CDR1 LGHDT, CDR2 YNNKEL (reference sequence). V gave up 1 base and J gave up 0 bases, with 11 bases separating them. This chain's CDR3 is CASSQVPGLSTDTQYF. DNA for the CDR3: TGTGCCAGCAGCCAAGTACCCGGGTTAAGCACAGATACGCAGTATTTT.

V is TRBV30 and J is TRBJ1-2; the D is unclear. Trimming removed 0 bases at V and 4 bases at J, with 9 bases between. Germline CDR1 GTSNPN, CDR2 SVGIG (reference sequence). This CDR3 has 13 amino acids. The CDR3 nucleotides are TGTGCCTGGAGTGTACGCACGGGCTATGGCTACACCTTC. It translates to CAWSVRTGYGYTF.

The chain employs TRBV30 and TRBJ2-3; the match to TRBD2 covers 8 bases. CDR3 length: 15 residues. The V and J ends lost 0 bases and 6 bases, in that order; junction bases with no gene match: 8. The germline CDR1 and CDR2 sequences are GTSNPN and SVGIG (reference sequence). CDR3 sequence: CAWSVGRGGRDTQYF. CDR3 in DNA: TGTGCCTGGAGTGTTGGTCGGGGGGGTAGGGATACGCAGTATTTT.

V and J are TRBV6-5 and TRBJ1-1, with a tentative D call TRBD1 (6 bases). Germline loops: CDR1 MNHEY, CDR2 SVGAGI. Deletions cut 8 bases from V and 1 base from J, with 11 bases between. The length of the CDR3 is 13 residues. The CDR3 nucleotides are TGTGCCAGCGTACTACAGGGGAACACTGAAGCTTTCTTT. This sequence encodes CASVLQGNTEAFF.

CDR3 residues: CASSLTRGGLTEAFF. As DNA, the CDR3 is TGTGCCAGCAGCCTCACGAGGGGGGGACTCACTGAAGCTTTCTTT. V gene TRBV28 combines with J gene TRBJ1-1, with a weak D call TRBD1 (6 bases). Trimming stripped 6 bases from V and 4 bases from J, with 18 bases between. The CDR3 is made up of 15 amino acids. CDR1 and CDR2 from the germline V gene are MDHEN and SYDVKM. Using reference TRBV28 and TRBJ1-1 for the parts outside the CDR3, the full variable domain is DVKVTQSSRYLVKRTGEKVFLECVQDMDHENMFWYRQDPGLGLRLIYFSYDVKMKEKGDIPEGYSVSREKKERFSLILESASTNQTSMYLCASSLTRGGLTEAFFGQGTRLTVV.

The chain employs TRBV28 and TRBJ1-2; 9 bases fit TRBD1. Germline V gene data show CDR1 as MDHEN and CDR2 as SYDVKM. The CDR3 contains 15 residues. Trimming at V came to 5 bases and at J to 2 bases, leaving 6 bases not matched to a gene. CDR3 nucleotides: TGTGCCAGCAGTAGACAGGGGGGTTTAAACTATGGCTACACCTTC. This gives the protein CASSRQGGLNYGYTF.

This chain connects TRBV20-1 to TRBJ2-1; D unresolved. V gave up 6 bases and J gave up 10 bases, with 10 bases separating them. Looked up from germline, CDR1 is DFQATT and CDR2 is SNEGSKA (reference sequence). The CDR3 has 10 amino acids. CDR3 DNA: TGCAGTGCCACCATAGCCGAGCAGTTCTTC. Its translation is CSATIAEQFF.

V is TRBV7-2 and J is TRBJ1-5; no firm D call. The germline CDR1 and CDR2 sequences are SGHTA and FQGNSA. V was trimmed by 6 bases and J by 4 bases, leaving 7 bases between them. The CDR3 totals 12 residues. CDR3 in amino acids: CASSFQNQPQHF. As DNA, the CDR3 is TGTGCCAGCAGTTTCCAGAATCAGCCCCAGCATTTT.

The CDR3 region is CASSDRVEAFF. The CDR3 DNA reads TGTGCCAGCTCCGACAGGGTTGAAGCTTTCTTT. The gene calls are TRBV18 and TRBJ1-1; TRBD1 aligns across 7 bases. This CDR3 is built from 11 residues. V lost 6 bases and J lost 7; bases outside the gene matches: 2. Germline V gene data show CDR1 as KGHSH and CDR2 as LQKENI.

The rearrangement joins TRBV28 to TRBJ2-7; 9 nucleotides line up with TRBD1. The CDR3 contains 14 residues. Germline values: CDR1 MDHEN, CDR2 SYDVKM. V gave up 7 bases and J gave up 5 bases; unmatched junction bases: 9. The CDR3 DNA reads as TGTGCCAGCACCTCGGGGGGACAGGGAAACGAGCAGTACTTC. Its translation: CASTSGGQGNEQYF.

This clone was observed once. CDR3 sequence: CASNFQASGRNTEAFF. In DNA, the CDR3 is TGCGCCAGCAACTTTCAGGCTAGCGGTCGGAACACTGAAGCTTTCTTT. The genes are TRBV5-1 and TRBJ1-1; D gene ambiguous. Trimming cost V 6 bases and J 1 base, with 19 bases left between them. The CDR3 is 16 amino acids. CDR1 SGHRS and CDR2 YFSETQ come from the germline V gene.

V gene TRBV6-2 or TRBV6-3 combines with J gene TRBJ1-5, with 9 bases lining up with TRBD1. The CDR3 loop spans 13 amino acids. The ends lost 6 bases at V and 10 bases at J; junction bases unmatched: 7. CDR1 is MNHEY and CDR2 is SVGEGT in the germline V gene. CDR3 in amino acids: CASSRGQGRPQHF. DNA for the CDR3: TGTGCCAGCAGCCGGGGACAGGGAAGACCCCAGCATTTT.

The chain combines TRBV4-2 with TRBJ1-1, with 8 bases matching TRBD1. The germline V gene encodes CDR1 LGHNA and CDR2 YNFKEQ. Trimming removed 4 bases from V and 1 base from J; junction bases left unmatched: 5. The CDR3 has 15 amino acids. This chain's CDR3 is CASSPQGEGNTEAFF. DNA for the CDR3: TGTGCCAGCAGCCCACAGGGGGAGGGGAACACTGAAGCTTTCTTT.

This clone was seen a few times. J is TRBJ2-1 and V is TRBV5-1, with TRBD1 matching 7 bases. Germline CDR1 and CDR2: SGHRS and YFSETQ. Trimming removed 6 bases from V and 5 bases from J; junction bases left unmatched: 11. The CDR3 contains 15 residues. The CDR3 nucleotides are TGCGCCAGCACCAATGGACCGGGACAGAACAATGAGCAGTTCTTC. It specifies CASTNGPGQNNEQFF.

CDR3 bases: TGCGCCAGCACCACGACAGGGGAAGGCATAAAAGAGACCCAGTACTTC. This encodes CASTTTGEGIKETQYF. The chain employs TRBV10-2 and TRBJ2-5; TRBD1 aligns across 8 bases. Trimming took 7 bases from V and 3 from J; bases not matched to a gene: 13. The germline gives CDR1 WSHSY, CDR2 SAAADI. This CDR3 has 16 amino acids.

The chain combines TRBV24-1 with TRBJ1-2, with D tentatively TRBD1 (6 bases). The germline V gene has CDR1 KGHDR and CDR2 SFDVKD. The CDR3 extends over 14 amino acids. V was clipped by 0 bases and J by 4 bases, with 8 bases between them. CDR3 DNA: TGTGCCACCAGTGATTTGGCAGGGGCCTATGGCTACACCTTC. It encodes CATSDLAGAYGYTF.